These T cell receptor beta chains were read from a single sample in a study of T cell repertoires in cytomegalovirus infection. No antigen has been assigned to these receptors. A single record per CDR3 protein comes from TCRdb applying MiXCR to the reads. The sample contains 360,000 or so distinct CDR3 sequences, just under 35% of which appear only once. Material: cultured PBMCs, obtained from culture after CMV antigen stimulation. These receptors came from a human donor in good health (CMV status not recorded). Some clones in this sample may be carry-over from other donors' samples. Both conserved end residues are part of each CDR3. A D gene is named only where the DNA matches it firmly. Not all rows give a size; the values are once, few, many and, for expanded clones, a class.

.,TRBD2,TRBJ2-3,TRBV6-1,TGTGCCAGCAGTGGCCGAAGCGGGAGCGGTCGCACAGATACGCAGTATTTT,CASSGRSGSGRTDTQYF
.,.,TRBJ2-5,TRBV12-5,TGTGCTAGTGGTTTGGTACACCCCGCAACAGGCCCCCAAGAGACCCAGTACTTC,CASGLVHPATGPQETQYF
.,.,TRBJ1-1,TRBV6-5,TGTGCCAGCAGTTACGGGGCGACACGGCTTGGCACTGAAGCTTTCTTT,CASSYGATRLGTEAFF
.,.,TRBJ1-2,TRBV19,TGTGCCAGTAGTATGGTTGGCAGCAACTATGGCTACACCTTC,CASSMVGSNYGYTF
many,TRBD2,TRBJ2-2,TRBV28,TGTGCCAGCAGTCCCGGACTAGCGGGAGGCAGAACCGGGGAGCTGTTTTTT,CASSPGLAGGRTGELFF
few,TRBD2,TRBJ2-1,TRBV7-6,TGTGCCAGCAGCGAAGGGCACGGGAGGGGTTACAATGAGCAGTTCTTC,CASSEGHGRGYNEQFF
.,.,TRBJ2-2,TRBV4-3,TGCGCCAGCAGCCGAGGGGCCGACACCGGGGAGCTGTTTTTT,CASSRGADTGELFF
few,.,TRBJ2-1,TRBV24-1,TGTGCCACCAGTGATTTGCGGCGTGAGCAGTTCTTC,CATSDLRREQFF
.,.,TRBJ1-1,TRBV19,TGTGCCAGTAGTATCGGAGAAGGAGCTTTCTTT,CASSIGEGAFF
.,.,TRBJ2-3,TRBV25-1,TGTGCCAGCAGTGATACAGCCTCTAGCACAGATACGCAGTATTTT,CASSDTASSTDTQYF
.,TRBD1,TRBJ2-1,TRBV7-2,TGTGCCAGCAGAGGGACAGAACACTACAATGAGCAGTTCTTC,CASRGTEHYNEQFF
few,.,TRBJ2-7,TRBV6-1,TGTGCCACCGGGTTGGACCGAAGCTCCTACGAGCAGTACTTC,CATGLDRSSYEQYF
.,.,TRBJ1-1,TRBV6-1,TGTGCCAGCGGGCCCCTAATGAACACTGAAGCTTTCTTT,CASGPLMNTEAFF
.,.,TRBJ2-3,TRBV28,TGTGCCAGCAGTTTATGGCGTCCGGTAGGCGATACGCAGTATTTT,CASSLWRPVGDTQYF
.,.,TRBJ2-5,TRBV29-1,TGCAGCGTTGACTACCAAGAGACCCAGTACTTC,CSVDYQETQYF
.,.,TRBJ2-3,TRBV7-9,TGTGCCAGCAGCCCCGAAGTCAGAGATACGCAGTATTTT,CASSPEVRDTQYF
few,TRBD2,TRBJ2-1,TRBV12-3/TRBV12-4,TGTGCCAGCAGTTTTACTAGCGGGATAACCTACAATGAGCAGTTCTTC,CASSFTSGITYNEQFF
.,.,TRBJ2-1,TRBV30,TGTGCTCTAACAGGGGGCGGGAGGCGGGAGCAGTTCTTC,CALTGGGRREQFF
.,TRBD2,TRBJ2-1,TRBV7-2,TGTGCCAGCAGCTTGGGGGGGTCTTACTCCTACAATGAGCAGTTCTTC,CASSLGGSYSYNEQFF
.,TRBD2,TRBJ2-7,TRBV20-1,TGCAGTGCTAGAGAGGGGGGGACTAGCGGGGCCTACGAGCAGTACTTC,CSAREGGTSGAYEQYF
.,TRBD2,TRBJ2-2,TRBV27,TGTGCCAGCAGTTTTGGACTAGGTGTAGGCGGGGAGCTGTTTTTT,CASSFGLGVGGELFF
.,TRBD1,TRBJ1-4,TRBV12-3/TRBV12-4,TGTGCCAGCAGCAACAGGGGCAAACTGTTTTTT,CASSNRGKLFF
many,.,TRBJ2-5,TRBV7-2,TGTGCCAGCAGCACGCAGGGTAACCAAGAGACCCAGTACTTC,CASSTQGNQETQYF
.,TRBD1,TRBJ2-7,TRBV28,TGTGCCACTGGGGACAGGGTTGGCGGGCAGTACTTC,CATGDRVGGQYF
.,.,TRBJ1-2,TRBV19,TGTGCCAGTAGTTCCCGGGCGACGGGTCATGGCTACACCTTC,CASSSRATGHGYTF
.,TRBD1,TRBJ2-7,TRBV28,TGTGCCAGCAGTCGGGGACAGGGCTACGAGCAGTACTTC,CASSRGQGYEQYF
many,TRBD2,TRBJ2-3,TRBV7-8,TGTGCCAGCAGCTTGGAGGACAGGGAAATAGCGGGAGGGCCATTTACAGATACGCAGTATTTT,CASSLEDREIAGGPFTDTQYF